These 29 T cell receptor beta chains share one sample of origin, sequenced in a study of regulatory T cells in long-lasting Graves disease (dated by TCRdb to the early 2020s). Libraries were prepared through multiplex PCR. This sample was sequenced with an Illumina HiSeq 4000. iRepertoire HTBI primers and Arm-PCR amplification of CDR3 regions were used to construct TCR beta libraries. TCRdb reworked the public reads: Q25 trimming with fastp, MiXCR clone assembly, productive beta chains retained. Each CDR3 protein gets just one entry, which takes the most common genes and DNA from the rows behind it. This sample has hundreds of thousands of distinct CDR3 sequences in its table, and about 20% of those were observed once. The ten most abundant clones make up roughly 13% of the sample. The time point label, read with the paper, signifies: persistent/refractory GD, antithyroid drugs over 5 years with positive TRAb. RNA was extracted from PBMCs in TRIzol for both TCR sequencing and RNA sequencing.

The specimen was peripheral blood mononuclear cells (PBMCs), collected when the disease was refractory, from a patient treated with antithyroid drugs. Receptors were obtained from a female donor with Graves disease.

To note about this clonotype: Possible read error: a much larger clone is one base away. J is TRBJ2-7 and V is TRBV11-2; 9 bases align to TRBD1. Germline V gene data show CDR1 as SGHAT and CDR2 as FQNNGV. This CDR3 contains 13 residues. V was clipped by 11 bases and J by 3 bases; unmatched bases: 8. The CDR3 loop is CAVPGQGVYEQYF. CDR3 in DNA: TGTGCCGTCCCGGGACAGGGCGTCTACGAGCAGTACTTC.

This clonotype was detected only once. Possible read error: a much larger clone is one base away. The chain uses TRBV20-1 and TRBJ2-7; the match to TRBD2 covers 10 bases. Germline V gene lookup returns CDR1 DFQATT and CDR2 SNEGSKA (reference sequence). J gave up 6 bases and V 5 bases, and 10 bases lay outside the gene matches. The CDR3 is 14 residues long. The CDR3 protein is CSAVAGLAIREQYF. CDR3 coding DNA: TGCAGTGCTGTAGCGGGACTAGCGATTCGCGAGCAGTACTTC.

This chain connects TRBV24-1 to TRBJ2-1; D is undetermined. The germline V gene has CDR1 KGHDR and CDR2 SFDVKD. V was trimmed by 5 bases and J by 6 bases, leaving 10 bases between them. The CDR3 totals 13 residues. CDR3 sequence reads: CATSAKAFNEQFF. CDR3 coding DNA: TGTGCCACCAGTGCCAAGGCTTTCAATGAGCAGTTCTTC.

J is TRBJ1-3 and V is TRBV11-2; maybe TRBD1 (5 bases). The CDR3 length is 13 residues. V lost 2 bases, J lost 10 bases, and 12 bases lay in between. Germline CDR1 and CDR2: SGHAT and FQNNGV. In DNA, the CDR3 is TGTGCCAGCAGCTTAATCAGGGCAAGGACCATATATTTT. It encodes CASSLIRARTIYF.

The gene calls are TRBV4-2 and TRBJ1-1, with D unresolved. V lost 3 bases, J lost 10 bases, and 18 bases lay in between. This CDR3 has 14 amino acids. Germline-derived CDR1 and CDR2 are LGHNA and YNFKEQ. CDR3 sequence (DNA): TGTGCCAGCAGCCAGAATTATGGGTCTGATGGAGCTTTCTTT. This sequence encodes CASSQNYGSDGAFF.

This clonotype was detected many times. J is TRBJ2-5 and V is TRBV24-1; D tentatively fits TRBD1 or TRBD2 (5 bases each). The CDR3 runs 19 residues. Deletions cut 1 base from V and 0 bases from J, with 20 bases between. Germline CDR1 and CDR2: KGHDR and SFDVKD. As DNA, the CDR3 is TGTGCCACCAGTGATTTTCGCGCCCGGGGCAGGGAGTACCAAGAGACCCAGTACTTC. Translated, it gives CATSDFRARGREYQETQYF.

This clonotype was detected a few times. The chain has TRBV7-9 and TRBJ1-2; D possibly corresponds to TRBD1 (6 bases). CDR3 size: 15 residues. Trimming pared 5 bases from V and 3 bases from J, leaving 16 bases between. The germline gives CDR1 SEHNR, CDR2 FQNEAQ (reference sequence). The DNA of the CDR3 is TGTGCCAGCAGCCCCGAGGGACACCCGGACTATGGCTACACCTTC. Translated, it gives CASSPEGHPDYGYTF.

This clonotype was picked up many times. The J gene is TRBJ2-2, the V gene TRBV7-2, with D tentatively TRBD1 or TRBD2 (6 bases each). The germline V gene has CDR1 SGHTA and CDR2 FQGNSA. The V and J ends lost 2 bases and 3 bases respectively, with 10 bases between them. The CDR3 length is 15 residues. As DNA, the CDR3 is TGTGCCAGCAGCTTATCAAGGGGGGACACCGGGGAGCTGTTTTTT. It yields the protein CASSLSRGDTGELFF.

A remark on this clonotype: This may be a read error, as it is one base from a much larger clone. The J gene is TRBJ2-5, the V gene TRBV7-2; tentatively, D is TRBD2 (5 bases). The CDR3 is made up of 11 amino acids. The germline V and J ends were trimmed by 4 bases and 14 bases, with 14 bases remaining between them. Germline CDR1 SGHTA, CDR2 FQGNSA. CDR3: CASSSHLGIYF. In DNA form, the CDR3 reads TGTGCCAGCAGCTCTCATCTCGGGATTTACTTC. Drawing the rest from reference TRBV7-2 and TRBJ2-5, the complete variable domain is GAGVSQSPSNKVTEKGKDVELRCDPISGHTALYWYRQSLGQGLEFLIYFQGNSAPDKSGLPSDRFSAERTGGSVSTLTIQRTQQEDSAVYLCASSSHLGIYFGPGTRLLVL.

This clonotype was found many times. The chain employs TRBV11-2 and TRBJ1-5, with 8 bases fitting TRBD1. CDR1 and CDR2 (germline): SGHAT, FQNNGV. The CDR3 spans 16 residues. J lost 1 base, V lost 5 bases, and 7 bases had no gene match. The CDR3 bases are TGTGCCAGCAGCCGCAATGGACAGGGAAGCAATCAGCCCCAGCATTTT. Its protein is CASSRNGQGSNQPQHF. Filled out from reference TRBV11-2 and TRBJ1-5, the complete variable domain reads EAGVAQSPRYKIIEKRQSVAFWCNPISGHATLYWYQQILGQGPKLLIQFQNNGVVDDSQLPKDRFSAERLKGVDSTLKIQPAKLEDSAVYLCASSRNGQGSNQPQHFGDGTRLSIL.

To note about this clonotype: A read error may account for a junction end that differs from germline. The chain joins TRBV5-1 to TRBJ2-2; the D is unclear. This CDR3 has 14 residues. Per the germline V gene, CDR1 is SGHRS and CDR2 is YFSETQ. CDR3 region: CVSSRGANTGELFF. CDR3 nucleotide sequence: TGCGTCAGCTCGAGAGGAGCGAACACCGGGGAGCTGTTTTTT.

To note about this clonotype: A read error may explain this, as a much larger clone is one base away. The rearrangement links TRBV6-1 to TRBJ1-2, with D tentatively TRBD1 (5 bases). Trimming left V 7 bases short and J 7 bases short, with 16 bases between. The CDR3 contains 13 residues. The germline V gene encodes CDR1 MNHNS and CDR2 SASEGT. The CDR3 spells CASTSATRGGYTF. The CDR3 DNA is TGTGCCAGCACCTCGGCCACAAGGGGTGGCTACACCTTC.

This clonotype showed up many times. The chain combines TRBV12-3 or TRBV12-4 with TRBJ1-2, with 8 bases that match TRBD1. J was trimmed by 6 bases and V by 7 bases; bases with no gene match: 10. The CDR3 loop spans 14 amino acids. The CDR3 DNA is TGTGCCAGCACCACTGACAGGGGACTAAATGGCTACACCTTC. Translating it yields CASTTDRGLNGYTF.

V gene TRBV9 combines with J gene TRBJ1-1, with TRBD1 as a possible D gene (5 bases). Per the germline V gene, CDR1 is SGDLS and CDR2 is YYNGEE. The CDR3 totals 15 residues. Trimming shortened V by 3 bases and J by 2 bases, and 14 bases separated the two germline ends. This CDR3 is CASSAQGISNTEAFF. CDR3 nucleotides: TGTGCCAGCAGCGCCCAGGGCATAAGCAACACTGAAGCTTTCTTT.

The chain recombines TRBV9 with TRBJ2-7; a weak D match, TRBD1 (5 bases). Germline lookup yields CDR1 SGDLS and CDR2 YYNGEE. V was trimmed by 0 bases and J by 0 bases, leaving 10 bases between them. This CDR3 comprises 15 residues. CDR3 sequence: CASSVGGQISYEQYF. The CDR3, as DNA: TGTGCCAGCAGCGTAGGCGGACAAATCTCCTACGAGCAGTACTTC.

This clonotype was picked up a small number of times. In DNA, the CDR3 is TGTGCCAGCAGTCTCCCCGGGGGTATTTACACCGGGGAGCTGTTTTTT. This translates into CASSLPGGIYTGELFF. This sequence joins TRBV6-1 and TRBJ2-2; maybe TRBD2 (6 bases). The CDR3 runs to 16 residues. CDR1 and CDR2 (germline): MNHNS, SASEGT. With 5 bases removed from V and 3 bases from J, the gap between germline ends came to 16 bases.

This chain joins TRBV27 and TRBJ1-6; D possibly corresponds to TRBD1 (5 bases). The CDR3 is 12 residues long. Trimming took 9 bases from V and 10 from J, leaving 13 bases between them. Germline V lookup: CDR1 MNHEY, CDR2 SMNVEV (reference sequence). The DNA of the CDR3 is TGTGCCAGTCGGGGACCTGCCTCACCCCTCCACTTT. This codes for CASRGPASPLHF.

V usage is TRBV6-5 and J usage is TRBJ1-1, with 7 positions matching TRBD1. There are 14 residues in the CDR3. Germline V lookup: CDR1 MNHEY, CDR2 SVGAGI. With V trimmed by 2 bases and J by 5 bases, 5 bases remained unmatched. CDR3 sequence: CASSYLQGETEAFF. CDR3 in DNA: TGTGCCAGCAGTTACCTTCAGGGGGAGACTGAAGCTTTCTTT.

This rearrangement joins TRBV20-1 to TRBJ2-5; TRBD1 is a possible D gene (5 bases). The CDR3 sequence is 15 residues long. V lost 0 bases and J lost 5, with 16 bases in between. Germline V gene sequence: CDR1 DFQATT, CDR2 SNEGSKA (reference sequence). CDR3 sequence (DNA): TGCAGTGCTAGAGAAACCCTAGGGGTTGGGGAGACCCAGTACTTC. It specifies CSARETLGVGETQYF.

This clonotype was counted between two and nine times. The rearrangement uses TRBV6-1 and TRBJ2-3, with 7 bases fitting TRBD1. In germline, CDR1 is MNHNS, CDR2 SASEGT. The V segment lost 6 bases and the J segment 2 bases; nucleotides outside the gene matches: 8. This CDR3 contains 15 residues. The CDR3 region has the DNA TGTGCCAGCAGATCCGGGACAGCGGTCACAGATACGCAGTATTTT. It translates to CASRSGTAVTDTQYF.

This clonotype was seen a handful of times. The chain couples TRBV20-1 to TRBJ2-7; tentative D call: TRBD2 (6 bases). V was trimmed by 5 bases and J by 3 bases, leaving 11 bases between them. This CDR3 comprises 12 residues. The germline V gene has CDR1 DFQATT and CDR2 SNEGSKA (reference sequence). CDR3 region: CSARGGDYEQYF. As DNA, the CDR3 is TGCAGTGCTCGAGGCGGGGACTACGAGCAGTACTTC.

This clonotype showed up many times. The V call is TRBV7-2, the J call TRBJ2-3; TRBD2 aligns across 7 bases. J lost 2 bases, V lost 5 bases, and 4 bases had no gene match. CDR1 is SGHTA, CDR2 FQGNSA, per germline. This CDR3 has 14 residues. For the CDR3, the DNA is TGTGCCAGCAGCCTAGGGGACTACACAGATACGCAGTATTTT. Translating gives CASSLGDYTDTQYF. Complete variable domain (other parts from reference TRBV7-2 and TRBJ2-3): GAGVSQSPSNKVTEKGKDVELRCDPISGHTALYWYRQSLGQGLEFLIYFQGNSAPDKSGLPSDRFSAERTGGSVSTLTIQRTQQEDSAVYLCASSLGDYTDTQYFGPGTRLTVL.

This clonotype has just a few counts. CDR3 DNA sequence: TGTGCCAGCAGCTTTTCCGGGACAGGGGGTAATCAGCCCCAGCATTTT. As protein: CASSFSGTGGNQPQHF. The rearrangement links TRBV7-9 to TRBJ1-5; 11 bases line up with TRBD1. The ends lost 3 bases at V and 4 bases at J; junction bases unmatched: 5. This CDR3 has 16 amino acids. Germline V gene data show CDR1 as SEHNR and CDR2 as FQNEAQ (reference sequence). The entire variable domain, with the rest obtained from reference TRBV7-9 and TRBJ1-5, is as follows: DTGVSQNPRHKITKRGQNVTFRCDPISEHNRLYWYRQTLGQGPEFLTYFQNEAQLEKSRLLSDRFSAERPKGSFSTLEIQRTEQGDSAMYLCASSFSGTGGNQPQHFGDGTRLSIL.

This clonotype was found many times. The chain has TRBV12-3 or TRBV12-4 and TRBJ1-6; D is ambiguous. Trimming took 2 bases from V and 0 from J, leaving 2 bases between them. This CDR3 region has 14 residues. CDR3 amino acids: CASSLNSYNSPLHF. The CDR3 DNA follows: TGTGCCAGCAGTTTAAACTCCTATAATTCACCCCTCCACTTT.

In its sample, this clonotype was seen many times. The chain uses TRBV7-2 and TRBJ2-5; D gene uncertain. Between the trimmed V and J ends, which lost 5 bases and 5 bases, there was a span of 21 bases. This CDR3 has 16 amino acids. Germline V lookup: CDR1 SGHTA, CDR2 FQGNSA. The CDR3 spells CASSPWTGPVAETQYF. The CDR3 DNA reads as TGTGCCAGCAGCCCATGGACGGGCCCGGTTGCGGAGACCCAGTACTTC.

The chain links TRBV11-3 to TRBJ1-3; D is ambiguous. Germline loops: CDR1 SGHNT, CDR2 YENEEA. The length of the CDR3 is 14 residues. Trimming removed 5 bases at V and 0 bases at J, with 8 bases between. CDR3 in DNA: TGTGCCAGCAGCCTCGGGCACTCTGGAAACACCATATATTTT. Translating it yields CASSLGHSGNTIYF.

This clonotype has only a few counts. This sequence joins TRBV5-5 and TRBJ1-4; 12 bases match TRBD1. The CDR3 totals 16 residues. CDR1 and CDR2 (germline): SGHKS, YYEKEE (reference sequence). V lost 2 bases and J lost 7; bases outside the gene matches: 6. Written as DNA, the CDR3 is TGTGCCAGCAGCTTTCATGGGACAGGGGGCCGTGAAAAACTGTTTTTT. Amino acids: CASSFHGTGGREKLFF.

CDR3 protein: CSARALFSGSSYEQYF. Here the CDR3 DNA reads TGCAGTGCTAGAGCCCTGTTTAGCGGGAGTTCCTACGAGCAGTACTTC. The chain carries TRBV20-1 and TRBJ2-7; 9 bases align to TRBD2. CDR3 length: 16 residues. Trimming cost V 1 base and J 1 base; bases outside gene matches: 8. CDR1 is DFQATT, CDR2 SNEGSKA, per germline (reference sequence).

Note on this clonotype: A much larger clone sits a single nucleotide away, making a read error possible. The chain couples TRBV11-2 to TRBJ1-1; a weak D match, TRBD1 (6 bases). The CDR3 spans 14 residues. Germline V gene lookup returns CDR1 SGHAT and CDR2 FQNNGV. Between the trimmed V and J ends, which lost 5 bases and 3 bases, there was a span of 13 bases. In nucleotides, the CDR3 is TGTGCCAGCAGCCGAGGGGCAGGGGACACTGAAGCTTTCTTT. Amino acid sequence: CASSRGAGDTEAFF.